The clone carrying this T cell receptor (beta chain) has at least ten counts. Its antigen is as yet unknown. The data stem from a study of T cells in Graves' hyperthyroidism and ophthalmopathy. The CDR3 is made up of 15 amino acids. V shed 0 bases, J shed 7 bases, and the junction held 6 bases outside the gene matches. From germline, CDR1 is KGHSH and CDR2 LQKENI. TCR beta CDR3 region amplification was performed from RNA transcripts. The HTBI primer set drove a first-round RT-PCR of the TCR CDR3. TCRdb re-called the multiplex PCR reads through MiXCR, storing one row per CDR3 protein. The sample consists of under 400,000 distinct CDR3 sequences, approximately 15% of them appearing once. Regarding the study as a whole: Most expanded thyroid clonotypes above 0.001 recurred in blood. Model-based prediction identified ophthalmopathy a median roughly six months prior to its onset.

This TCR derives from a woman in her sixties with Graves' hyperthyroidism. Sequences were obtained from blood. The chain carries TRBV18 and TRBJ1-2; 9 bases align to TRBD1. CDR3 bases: TGTGCCAGCTCACCACCTCTGACAGGGGGATTTGGCTACACCTTC. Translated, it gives CASSPPLTGGFGYTF.